These 15 T cell receptor beta chains originate from one sample sequenced in a study of shared clonotypes between healthy human individuals. Profiled with immunoSEQ multiplex PCR; TCRdb holds only in-frame clones, not every one. In the table there are over 400,000 clones, approximately 80% of which are singletons. Material: PBMCs. The receptor set was obtained from a woman aged 35 to 49 in good health. Some clones in this sample may be carry-over from other donors' samples.

V and J are TRBV4-1 and TRBJ2-1; no reliable D call. The CDR3 spans 15 residues. CDR1 is MGHRA and CDR2 is YSYEKL in the germline V gene. V was trimmed by 1 base and J by 5 bases, leaving 12 bases between them. Written as DNA, the CDR3 is TGCGCCAGCAGCCAAGCCCCCAATGGGGACAATGAGCAGTTCTTC. As protein: CASSQAPNGDNEQFF.

The rearrangement uses TRBV6-6 and TRBJ2-3, with D unclear. The CDR3 loop spans 13 amino acids. Looked up from germline, CDR1 is MNHNY and CDR2 is SVGAGI (reference sequence). V lost 6 bases, J lost 5 bases, and 12 bases lay in between. The chain's CDR3 is CASRGTPQDTQYF. Written as DNA, the CDR3 is TGTGCCAGCAGGGGTACCCCCCAAGATACGCAGTATTTT.

This clone was seen a few times. The chain couples TRBV11-2 to TRBJ2-7; no definite D call. Germline assignment: CDR1 SGHAT and CDR2 FQNNGV. Trimming cost V 4 bases and J 2 bases, with 6 bases left between them. The CDR3 has 12 residues. The CDR3 region has the DNA TGTGCCAGCAGCTCCTACGCCTACGAGCAGTACTTC. The encoded protein is CASSSYAYEQYF.

The CDR3 sequence: CASSLDAGSFGYTF. The CDR3 region has the DNA TGTGCCAGCAGCTTAGACGCAGGGAGTTTTGGCTACACCTTC. The genes are TRBV7-9 and TRBJ1-2; maybe TRBD1 (5 bases). The CDR3 is 14 amino acids. V was cut by 1 base and J by 7 bases, with 13 bases left in between. In germline, CDR1 is SEHNR, CDR2 FQNEAQ (reference sequence).

The V call is TRBV7-2, the J call TRBJ1-2, with no clear D. The CDR3 has 13 residues. The V gene's germline CDR1 is SGHTA and CDR2 FQGNSA. V was clipped by 3 bases and J by 4 bases, with 9 bases between them. The CDR3 DNA reads as TGTGCCAGCAGCTTGTTACTAGGCTATGGCTACACCTTC. Protein product: CASSLLLGYGYTF.

This clone was observed a single time. The chain has TRBV15 and TRBJ1-2; 10 bases map to TRBD1. The CDR3 is made up of 15 amino acids. Germline CDR1 LNHNV, CDR2 YYDKDF (reference sequence). J was trimmed by 4 bases and V by 5 bases; bases with no gene match: 7. The CDR3 DNA reads as TGTGCCACCAGCGAGGCAGGGACAGGGGCCTATGGCTACACCTTC. Its translation: CATSEAGTGAYGYTF. Full variable domain (rest looked up from reference TRBV15 and TRBJ1-2): DAMVIQNPRYQVTQFGKPVTLSCSQTLNHNVMYWYQQKSSQAPKLLFHYYDKDFNNEADTPDNFQSRRPNTSFCFLDIRSPGLGDTAMYLCATSEAGTGAYGYTFGSGTRLTVV.

This rearrangement joins TRBV5-6 to TRBJ2-1; 7 positions agree with TRBD2. This CDR3 spans 15 amino acids. Germline CDR1 reads SGHDT; CDR2 reads YYEEEE. V shed 4 bases and J 5 bases; nucleotides not matched to a gene: 9. The CDR3 coding sequence is TGTGCCAGCAGCCCCCGGGACTACCCTAACAATGAGCAGTTCTTC. Translated: CASSPRDYPNNEQFF.

The V gene is TRBV6-6, the J gene TRBJ2-7; TRBD1 aligns across 7 bases. Germline V lookup: CDR1 MNHNY, CDR2 SVGAGI (reference sequence). Germline trimming cut 4 bases from V and 4 bases from J; bases unmatched to any gene: 10. This CDR3 spans 15 amino acids. CDR3 loop: CASSSSGTENYEQYF. Written as DNA, the CDR3 is TGTGCCAGCAGTTCCTCTGGGACAGAGAATTACGAGCAGTACTTC.

There are a few counts of this clone. The V gene is TRBV19, the J gene TRBJ1-2; D is perhaps TRBD1 (5 bases). CDR1 is LNHDA, CDR2 SQIVND, per germline (reference sequence). The length of the CDR3 is 14 residues. The germline V and J ends were trimmed by 3 bases and 4 bases, with 12 bases remaining between them. Here the CDR3 DNA reads TGTGCCAGTAGTATGTTGCCAGGGACCTATGGCTACACCTTC. The encoded protein is CASSMLPGTYGYTF.

The chain employs TRBV6-5 and TRBJ1-1; D gene unclear. The CDR3 consists of 14 residues. Germline V gene sequence: CDR1 MNHEY, CDR2 SVGAGI. V lost 0 bases and J lost 0, with 5 bases in between. The CDR3 DNA follows: TGTGCCAGCAGTTACTCTTCAGTGAACACTGAAGCTTTCTTT. Translation gives CASSYSSVNTEAFF.

The rearrangement uses TRBV7-8 and TRBJ2-5, with 7 nucleotides matching TRBD2. Germline V lookup: CDR1 SGHVS, CDR2 FQNEAQ. V was pared by 5 bases and J by 11 bases, with 14 bases of the junction left unmatched. The CDR3 has 14 amino acids. The CDR3: CASSKPSSGHSQYF. The CDR3 DNA reads TGTGCCAGCAGCAAACCCTCTAGCGGCCATTCTCAGTACTTC.

This clone was observed many times. The rearrangement joins TRBV6-1 to TRBJ2-5; the D gene could be TRBD1 or TRBD2 (5 bases each). Trimming stripped 0 bases from V and 5 bases from J, with 16 bases between. This CDR3 contains 16 residues. Germline-derived CDR1 and CDR2 are MNHNS and SASEGT. The CDR3 bases are TGTGCCAGCAGTGAAGCCCGGGGCAGCCCCCAGGAGACCCAGTACTTC. The encoded protein is CASSEARGSPQETQYF.

This chain joins TRBV28 and TRBJ2-7, with 8 positions matching TRBD2. Losses at the gene ends were 5 bases for V and 0 bases for J; bases not matched to a gene: 6. Germline-derived CDR1 and CDR2 are MDHEN and SYDVKM. The CDR3 is 15 residues long. CDR3 nucleotides: TGTGCCAGCAGTACGAGACTAGCGCGCTCCTACGAGCAGTACTTC. This sequence encodes CASSTRLARSYEQYF.

The chain couples TRBV28 to TRBJ2-3, with no clear D. Trimming pared 4 bases from V and 2 bases from J, leaving 7 bases between. In germline, CDR1 is MDHEN, CDR2 SYDVKM. This CDR3 contains 13 residues. This chain's CDR3 is CASSSPTTDTQYF. CDR3 coding DNA: TGTGCCAGCAGTTCTCCAACCACAGATACGCAGTATTTT.

This clone has only a few counts. The gene calls are TRBV19 and TRBJ1-2, with 9 nucleotides matching TRBD1. The CDR3 is 14 amino acids. V trimming: 6 bases; J trimming: 3 bases; junction bases outside the gene matches: 5. Germline V gene sequence: CDR1 LNHDA, CDR2 SQIVND (reference sequence). CDR3 protein: CASSTGGSDYGYTF. CDR3 bases: TGTGCCAGTAGCACAGGGGGCTCCGACTATGGCTACACCTTC.